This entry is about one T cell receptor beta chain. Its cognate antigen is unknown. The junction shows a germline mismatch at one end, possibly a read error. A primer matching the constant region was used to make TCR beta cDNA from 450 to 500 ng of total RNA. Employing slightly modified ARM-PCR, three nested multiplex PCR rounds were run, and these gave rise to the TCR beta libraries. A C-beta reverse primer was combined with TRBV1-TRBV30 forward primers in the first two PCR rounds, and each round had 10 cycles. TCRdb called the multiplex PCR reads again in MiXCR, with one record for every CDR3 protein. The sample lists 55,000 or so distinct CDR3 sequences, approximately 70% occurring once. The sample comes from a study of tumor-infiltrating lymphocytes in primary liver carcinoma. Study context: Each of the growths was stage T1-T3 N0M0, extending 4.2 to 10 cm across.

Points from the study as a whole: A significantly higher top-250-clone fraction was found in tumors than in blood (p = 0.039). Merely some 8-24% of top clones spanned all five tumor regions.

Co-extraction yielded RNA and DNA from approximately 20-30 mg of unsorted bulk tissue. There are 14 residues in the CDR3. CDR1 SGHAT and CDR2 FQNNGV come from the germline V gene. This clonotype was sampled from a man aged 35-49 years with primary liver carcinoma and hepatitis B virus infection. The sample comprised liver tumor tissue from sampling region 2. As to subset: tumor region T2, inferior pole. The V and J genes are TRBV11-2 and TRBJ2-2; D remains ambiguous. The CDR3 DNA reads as TGTACCAGCAGCCCGGACCATTGGACCGGGGAGCTGTTTTTT. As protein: CTSSPDHWTGELFF.